Given below is one TCR beta chain in context. What it binds is not known. The sample is drawn from a study of shared clonotypes between healthy human individuals. Study-level findings and limits: Specimens sampled were limited to blood, with tissue repertoires likely differing.

As defined, naive CD8 cells were CD45RO-negative and positively selected for CCR7, with terminally differentiated effector memory CD45RA+ cells excluded. Genomic DNA of every subset was divided equally among multiple immunoSEQ plates. TCRdb's copy holds only in-frame clones and misses some; the assay was immunoSEQ multiplex PCR. The repertoire holds around 1,900,000 clones, 93% seen once, with more than 1.5% in the top ten. The sample consisted of naive CD8+ T cells from PBMCs. The TCR was taken from a man aged 18 to 29 in good health. Some clones in this sample may be carry-over from other donors' samples.

The CDR3 nucleotides are TGTGCCAGCAGGCCGGACAGCCAAGAGACCCAGTACTTC. It translates to CASRPDSQETQYF. The chain links TRBV7-3 to TRBJ2-5, with D possibly matching TRBD1 (6 bases). V lost 6 bases and J 1 base, leaving 9 bases between the germline ends. The CDR3 totals 13 residues. Germline loops: CDR1 SGHTA, CDR2 FQGTGA.